Below, 5 T cell receptor beta chains from the same sample are listed, as sequenced in a study of cytomegalovirus exposure and HLA in healthy donors. It was with 60 Vbeta and 13 Jbeta primers that the PCR ran. Only in-frame clones appear in the TCRdb table, and some are missing; sequencing was by immunoSEQ multiplex PCR. The table lists about 90,000 clones, around four fifths of them singletons. Sequencing used PBMCs. These receptors were collected from a boy younger than 18 in good health and CMV-seronegative.

The V call is TRBV2, the J call TRBJ1-2; D unclear. The CDR3 sequence is 12 residues long. The germline V gene has CDR1 SNHLY and CDR2 FYNNEI. V was shortened by 8 bases and J by 3 bases, with 10 bases between the two germline ends. The CDR3 spells CASGWQDYGYTF. The CDR3 DNA reads TGTGCCAGCGGGTGGCAGGACTATGGCTACACCTTC.

The chain has TRBV9 and TRBJ1-3; D is unclear. The germline gives CDR1 SGDLS, CDR2 YYNGEE. This CDR3 region has 15 residues. V was trimmed by 1 base and J by 4 bases, leaving 12 bases between them. Here the CDR3 DNA reads TGTGCCAGCAGCGTATCGGGATCCGACGGAAACACCATATATTTT. The encoded protein is CASSVSGSDGNTIYF.

The rearrangement links TRBV25-1 to TRBJ2-7; 10 bases match TRBD1. The CDR3 consists of 14 residues. The V and J ends lost 2 bases and 5 bases, in that order; junction bases with no gene match: 3. CDR1 and CDR2 (germline): MGHDK, SYGVNS. The CDR3 loop reads CASSEGTGADEQYF. DNA of the CDR3: TGTGCCAGCAGTGAAGGGACAGGGGCGGACGAGCAGTACTTC.

This chain uses TRBV7-2 with TRBJ2-5; tentative D call: TRBD1 (7 bases). The CDR3 covers 15 residues. The germline V gene has CDR1 SGHTA and CDR2 FQGNSA. V gave up 6 bases and J gave up 4 bases, with 18 bases separating them. This CDR3 reads CASSEGGKRAETQYF. CDR3 DNA: TGTGCCAGCAGTGAAGGGGGCAAGCGGGCAGAGACCCAGTACTTC.

Points on this clone: The sample carries other DNA sequences with the same CDR3. The J gene is TRBJ2-4, the V gene TRBV5-1; 9 bases are a match to TRBD2. Looked up from germline, CDR1 is SGHRS and CDR2 is YFSETQ. This CDR3 is 15 amino acids long. The J segment lost 0 bases and the V segment lost 2 bases, leaving 0 bases of the junction unmatched. The CDR3 nucleotides read TGCGCCAGCAGCTTACTAGCGGGAGCCAAAAACATTCAGTACTTC. Protein sequence: CASSLLAGAKNIQYF. The full variable domain, completed using reference TRBV5-1 and TRBJ2-4, is KAGVTQTPRYLIKTRGQQVTLSCSPISGHRSVSWYQQTPGQGLQFLFEYFSETQRNKGNFPGRFSGRQFSNSRSEMNVSTLELGDSALYLCASSLLAGAKNIQYFGAGTRLSVL.